The entry below describes one TCR beta chain. This sample is part of a study of blood T cell repertoires in COVID-19. Study at large: COVID-19 samples from acute and convalescent phases originated in the United States, Italy and Spain. PBMCs, B-cell-depleted T cells, or T cells were the source of the cDNA or gDNA that made up the material.

In the source study's methods: It was from reference gene primer amplification that nucleated cell counts were estimated. Using immunoSEQ multiplex PCR, the repertoire was profiled, and TCRdb retains in-frame clones only, with some absent. V, J and clone size are those of that table, while D and trimming were read from the DNA. The sample consists of about 120,000 clones, over 75% of them appearing once. Trimming removed 4 bases at V and 6 bases at J, with 19 bases between. CDR1 SGHRS and CDR2 YFSETQ come from the germline V gene. The CDR3 is 16 residues long. Sequenced sample: peripheral blood. V gene TRBV5-1 combines with J gene TRBJ2-2; maybe TRBD2 (6 bases). The source is an elderly woman with acute or convalescent COVID-19. The CDR3 here is CASSPRDSLGSGELFF. The CDR3 DNA reads as TGCGCCAGCAGCCCCCGGGACTCCTTAGGCTCCGGGGAGCTGTTTTTT.